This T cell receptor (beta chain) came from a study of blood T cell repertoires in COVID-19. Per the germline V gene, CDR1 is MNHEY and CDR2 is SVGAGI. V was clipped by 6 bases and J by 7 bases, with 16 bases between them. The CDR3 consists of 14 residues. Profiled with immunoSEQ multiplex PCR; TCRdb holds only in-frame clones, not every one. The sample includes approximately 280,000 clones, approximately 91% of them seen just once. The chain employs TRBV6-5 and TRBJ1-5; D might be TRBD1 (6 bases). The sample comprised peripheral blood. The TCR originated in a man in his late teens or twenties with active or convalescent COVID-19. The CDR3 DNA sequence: TGTGCCAGCAGCCTACAGGGAAAAGGACAGCCCCAGCATTTT. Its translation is CASSLQGKGQPQHF.